Sequencing of this TCR beta chain was carried out in a study of cytomegalovirus exposure and HLA in healthy donors. Study results and limitations: The study had only CMV serostatus as immune exposure information. Earlier findings revealed that most TCR beta V segments proved productive either about 87% or about 30% of the time. Later analysis showed TCR association rates varying by HLA locus, highest for DRB1 and lowest for HLA-C.

Amplification used 60 Vbeta primers and 13 Jbeta primers. Methods used by the authors: Tens of millions of unique TCR beta chains, 8.5 million to 14 million shared, were counted in a later analysis. The protocol was immunoSEQ multiplex PCR, while the TCRdb copy is restricted to in-frame clones and leaves out a portion. V and J calls and clone size are those listed in that table; D and trimming were worked out from the DNA. The table shows fewer than 200,000 clones, with approximately 70% occurring only once. The ends were cut back, 2 bases at V and 3 bases at J, with 9 bases in the middle. Germline CDR1 and CDR2: MNHNY and SVGAGI (reference sequence). The CDR3 spans 14 residues. As regards this clone: Its antigen is still unknown.

The source is a woman aged 25-40 years in good health and CMV-seronegative. The specimen was PBMCs. The chain couples TRBV6-6 to TRBJ2-3, with D hard to call. The CDR3 reads CASSYATRTDTQYF. As DNA, the CDR3 is TGTGCCAGCAGTTACGCAACCAGGACAGATACGCAGTATTTT.